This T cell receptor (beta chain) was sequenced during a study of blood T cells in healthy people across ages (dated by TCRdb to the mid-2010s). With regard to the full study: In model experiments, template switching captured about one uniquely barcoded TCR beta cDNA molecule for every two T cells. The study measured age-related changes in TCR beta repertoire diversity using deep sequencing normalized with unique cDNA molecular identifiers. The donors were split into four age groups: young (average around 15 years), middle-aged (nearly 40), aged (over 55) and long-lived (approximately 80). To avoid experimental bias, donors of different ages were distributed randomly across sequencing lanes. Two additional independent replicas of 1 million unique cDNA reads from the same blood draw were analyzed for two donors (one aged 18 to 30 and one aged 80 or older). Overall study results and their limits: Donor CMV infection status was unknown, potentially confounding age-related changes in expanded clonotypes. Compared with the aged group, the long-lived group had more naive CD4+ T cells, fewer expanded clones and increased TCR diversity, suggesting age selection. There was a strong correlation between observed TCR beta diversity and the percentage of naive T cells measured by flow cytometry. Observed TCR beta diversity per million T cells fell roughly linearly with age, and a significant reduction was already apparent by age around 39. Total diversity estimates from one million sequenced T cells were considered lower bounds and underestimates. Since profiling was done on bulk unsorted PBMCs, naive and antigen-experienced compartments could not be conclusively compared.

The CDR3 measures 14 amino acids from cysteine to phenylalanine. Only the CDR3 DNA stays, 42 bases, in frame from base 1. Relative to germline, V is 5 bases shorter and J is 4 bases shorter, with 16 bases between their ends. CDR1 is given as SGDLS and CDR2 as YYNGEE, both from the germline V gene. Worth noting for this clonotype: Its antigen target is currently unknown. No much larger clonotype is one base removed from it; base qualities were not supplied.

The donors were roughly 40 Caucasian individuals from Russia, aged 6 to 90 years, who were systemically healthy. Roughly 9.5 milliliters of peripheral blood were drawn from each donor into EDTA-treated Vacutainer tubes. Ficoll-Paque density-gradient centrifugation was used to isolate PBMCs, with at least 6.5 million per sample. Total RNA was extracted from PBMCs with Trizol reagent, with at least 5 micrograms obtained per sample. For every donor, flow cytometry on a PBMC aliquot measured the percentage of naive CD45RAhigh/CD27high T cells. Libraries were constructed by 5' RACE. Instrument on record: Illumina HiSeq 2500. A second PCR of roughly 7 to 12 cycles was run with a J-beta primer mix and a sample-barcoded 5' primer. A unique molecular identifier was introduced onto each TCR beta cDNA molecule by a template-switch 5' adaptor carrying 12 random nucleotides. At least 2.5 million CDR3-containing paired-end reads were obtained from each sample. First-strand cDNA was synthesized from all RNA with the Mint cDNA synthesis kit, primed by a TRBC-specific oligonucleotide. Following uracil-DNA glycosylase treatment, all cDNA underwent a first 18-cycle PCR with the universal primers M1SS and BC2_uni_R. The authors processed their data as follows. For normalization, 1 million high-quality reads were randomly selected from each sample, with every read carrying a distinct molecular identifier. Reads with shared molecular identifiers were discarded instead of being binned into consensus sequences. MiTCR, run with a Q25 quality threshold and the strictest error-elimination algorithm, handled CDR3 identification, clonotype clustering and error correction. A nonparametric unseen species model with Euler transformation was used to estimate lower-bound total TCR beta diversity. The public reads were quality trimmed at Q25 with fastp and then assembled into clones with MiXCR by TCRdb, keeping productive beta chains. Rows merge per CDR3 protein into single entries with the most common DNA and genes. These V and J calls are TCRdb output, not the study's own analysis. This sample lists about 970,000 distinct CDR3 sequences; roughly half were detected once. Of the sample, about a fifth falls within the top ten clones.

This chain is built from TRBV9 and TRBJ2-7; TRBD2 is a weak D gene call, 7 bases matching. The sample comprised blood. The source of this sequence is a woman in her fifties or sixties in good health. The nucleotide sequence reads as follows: TGTGCCAGCAGAGCGGGACAACTATATTACGAGCAGTACTTC. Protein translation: CASRAGQLYYEQYF.